The TCR beta chain under discussion was sequenced for a study of CD8+ T cells in alopecia areata. Sequencing relied on a cDNA template that was reverse transcribed from extracted RNA. Clones were read by immunoSEQ multiplex PCR, and TCRdb kept only the in-frame ones, dropping some. The table records about 82,000 clones, just over 50% of them present only once. V lost 4 bases to trimming and J lost 3 bases; unmatched junction nucleotides: 6. The CDR3 spans 14 residues. Germline V CDR1 and CDR2: SQVTM, ANQGSEA. V usage is TRBV29-1 and J usage is TRBJ2-5; 9 nucleotides line up with TRBD1. Sequences were obtained from NKG2D-high CD8+ T cells sorted from blood. The receptor was isolated from a human donor with alopecia areata. The chain's CDR3 is CSVGDRGKEETQYF. CDR3 nucleotide sequence: TGCAGCGTTGGTGACAGGGGGAAAGAAGAGACCCAGTACTTC.